The present T cell receptor (beta chain) was sequenced within a study of regulatory T cells in long-lasting Graves disease. Regarding time point: newly diagnosed GD, antithyroid drugs for less than 3 months. Making the TCR library involved RNA that had been extracted from PBMCs. EDTA tubes received nine milliliters of collected peripheral blood. The CDR3 is 13 amino acids. Trimming removed 5 bases from V and 9 bases from J, with 14 bases in between. Comments on this clonotype: Its antigen is unknown.

Construction of TCR beta libraries relied on iRepertoire HTBI primers and on Arm-PCR targeting CDR3 regions. One entry per CDR3 protein, called by TCRdb with MiXCR from the multiplex PCR reads. The sample has around 320,000 distinct CDR3 sequences; over 15% are singletons. Findings and caveats of the study: Reduced TCR diversity was observed in persistent Graves' patients versus newly diagnosed patients. Favored gene segments in persistent disease were TRBV28, TRBJ1-2 and TRBJ2-5.

The same specimen was also included in a second study, on T cells in Graves' hyperthyroidism and ophthalmopathy. That investigation notes: Patients aged 18 to 65 had newly diagnosed hyperthyroidism that had lasted under 2 months.

This TCR was recovered from a man aged 40-49 years with Graves disease. The rearrangement joins TRBV12-3 or TRBV12-4 to TRBJ1-5; D possibly corresponds to TRBD1 (6 bases). The source material was peripheral blood mononuclear cells (PBMCs), sampled at new diagnosis, from a patient treated with antithyroid drugs. CDR3 amino acids: CASSKDSGGPQHF. The CDR3 DNA follows: TGTGCCAGCAGTAAGGACAGCGGGGGGCCCCAGCATTTT.